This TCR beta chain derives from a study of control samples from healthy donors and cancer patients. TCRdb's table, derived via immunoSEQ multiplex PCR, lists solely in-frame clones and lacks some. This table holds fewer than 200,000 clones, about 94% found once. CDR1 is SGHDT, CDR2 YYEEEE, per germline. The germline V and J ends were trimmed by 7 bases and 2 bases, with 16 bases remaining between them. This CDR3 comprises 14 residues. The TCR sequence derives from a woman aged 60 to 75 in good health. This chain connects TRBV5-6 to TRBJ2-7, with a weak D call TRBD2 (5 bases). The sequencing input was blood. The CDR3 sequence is CASYTRGATYEQYF. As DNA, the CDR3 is TGTGCCAGCTATACACGGGGAGCAACCTACGAGCAGTACTTC.